The 27 T cell receptor beta chains given below trace back to one sample, sequenced in a study of cytomegalovirus exposure and HLA in healthy donors. The PCR employed 60 Vbeta primers together with 13 Jbeta primers. The repertoire was sequenced with immunoSEQ multiplex PCR; TCRdb's copy has only in-frame clones and lacks some. Here the sample table reports about 60,000 clones. The sequencing sample was made of PBMCs. The receptors derive from a man over 45 in good health and CMV-seropositive.

The rearrangement joins TRBV9 to TRBJ1-3, with a weak D call TRBD1 (6 bases). The CDR3 is 16 residues long. With 4 bases removed from V and 1 base from J, the gap between germline ends came to 15 bases. Germline CDR1 and CDR2: SGDLS and YYNGEE. This chain's CDR3 is CASSSGTGLSGNTIYF. CDR3 coding DNA: TGTGCCAGCAGCTCAGGTACAGGGTTGTCTGGAAACACCATATATTTT.

The chain joins TRBV6-5 to TRBJ2-2, with a tentative D call TRBD1 (5 bases). Germline V gene data show CDR1 as MNHEY and CDR2 as SVGAGI. This CDR3 has 16 residues. V lost 2 bases, J lost 1 base, and 11 bases lay in between. CDR3 region: CASSYRVGQNTGELFF. CDR3 nucleotides: TGTGCCAGCAGTTACAGGGTGGGGCAGAACACCGGGGAGCTGTTTTTT.

The chain has TRBV5-1 and TRBJ1-2; a possible D gene is TRBD1 (6 bases). Germline CDR1 is SGHRS and CDR2 is YFSETQ. Deletions cut 0 bases from V and 8 bases from J, with 11 bases between. The CDR3 loop spans 13 amino acids. The CDR3: CASSLEGGGGYTF. DNA of the CDR3: TGCGCCAGCAGCTTGGAGGGGGGGGGCGGCTACACCTTC.

The chain has TRBV19 and TRBJ1-1; 7 positions agree with TRBD1. J lost 6 bases, V lost 5 bases, and 6 bases had no gene match. There are 13 residues in the CDR3. Germline loops: CDR1 LNHDA, CDR2 SQIVND (reference sequence). The CDR3 loop is CASSGRDRPEAFF. The CDR3, as DNA: TGTGCCAGTAGTGGTCGGGACAGACCTGAAGCTTTCTTT.

The CDR3 region is CASSSGQGAKYTQYF. The DNA for the CDR3 is TGTGCCAGCAGCTCGGGACAGGGGGCTAAATATACGCAGTATTTT. This sequence joins TRBV7-9 and TRBJ2-3, with 12 bases identical to TRBD1. This CDR3 is 15 amino acids long. The V and J ends lost 4 bases and 7 bases, in that order; junction bases with no gene match: 6. CDR1 is SEHNR and CDR2 is FQNEAQ in the germline V gene (reference sequence).

The V and J genes are TRBV6-1 and TRBJ2-5; 7 bases are shared with TRBD1. CDR1 is MNHNS, CDR2 SASEGT, per germline. V dropped 1 base and J dropped 5; count of bases not matched to a gene: 7. CDR3 length equals 15 residues. The CDR3 DNA reads as TGTGCCAGCAGTGAAGGAGGGACCAGGGGGGAGACCCAGTACTTC. This gives the protein CASSEGGTRGETQYF.

The rearrangement joins TRBV18 to TRBJ2-2; D might be TRBD1 (7 bases). The CDR3 is made up of 16 amino acids. The germline gives CDR1 KGHSH, CDR2 LQKENI. V lost 9 bases, J lost 0 bases, and 17 bases lay in between. CDR3 in amino acids: CASSKDRTTNTGELFF. As DNA, the CDR3 is TGTGCCAGTTCAAAGGACAGGACTACGAACACCGGGGAGCTGTTTTTT.

In nucleotides, the CDR3 is TGTGCCAGCAGCCTCTCAGGGGGCACTGAAGCTTTCTTT. It encodes CASSLSGGTEAFF. The V call is TRBV6-5, the J call TRBJ1-1; 7 bases fit TRBD1. The CDR3 sequence is 13 residues long. Per germline, CDR1 MNHEY and CDR2 SVGAGI. The junction had 5 bases not matched to a gene; V was cut back by 6 bases and J by 4 bases.

The V call is TRBV4-1, the J call TRBJ1-2; a weak D match, TRBD1 (5 bases). The V and J ends lost 1 base and 7 bases respectively, with 16 bases between them. CDR1 and CDR2 (germline): MGHRA, YSYEKL. This CDR3 has 15 amino acids. Here the CDR3 DNA reads TGCGCCAGCAGCCAAGTGGGGCGGAGGGTTAGTGGCTACACCTTC. Translated: CASSQVGRRVSGYTF.

The CDR3 DNA follows: TGTGCCAGCAGCTTAGGGGGAGGGGGGCGCGCCTATGGCTACACCTTC. Translation gives CASSLGGGGRAYGYTF. This sequence joins TRBV7-9 and TRBJ1-2; a possible D gene is TRBD1 (6 bases). Germline V gene data show CDR1 as SEHNR and CDR2 as FQNEAQ (reference sequence). V gave up 1 base and J gave up 4 bases, with 16 bases separating them. This CDR3 is 16 amino acids long.

V is TRBV30 and J is TRBJ1-1; unclear D gene. Trimming took off 1 base at V and 0 bases at J, with 21 bases between the two ends. This CDR3 is built from 18 residues. From germline, CDR1 is GTSNPN and CDR2 SVGIG (reference sequence). The CDR3 DNA reads TGTGCCTGGAGTGACCGCGAAATTAAACCTCAAATGAACACTGAAGCTTTCTTT. Its protein product is CAWSDREIKPQMNTEAFF.

The rearrangement joins TRBV28 to TRBJ1-5, with D uncertain. The CDR3 covers 15 residues. Trimming removed 5 bases at V and 2 bases at J, with 13 bases between. In germline, CDR1 is MDHEN, CDR2 SYDVKM. CDR3 DNA sequence: TGTGCCAGCAGTATCGTCGAGGGCGGCAATCAGCCCCAGCATTTT. Its protein product is CASSIVEGGNQPQHF.

The chain has TRBV9 and TRBJ1-6; D unclear. V was clipped by 0 bases and J by 12 bases, with 13 bases between them. Germline V gives CDR1 SGDLS, CDR2 YYNGEE. The length of the CDR3 is 14 residues. The CDR3, as DNA: TGTGCCAGCAGCGTAGGTTCGTCCGGGGAACCCCTCCACTTT. As protein: CASSVGSSGEPLHF.

This chain uses TRBV28 with TRBJ1-1; TRBD1 aligns across 7 bases. CDR3 length equals 15 residues. V lost 8 bases, J lost 0 bases, and 9 bases stayed unmatched. The germline V gene encodes CDR1 MDHEN and CDR2 SYDVKM. The CDR3 reads CASFGQAGMNTEAFF. Written as DNA, the CDR3 is TGTGCCAGCTTTGGACAGGCTGGAATGAACACTGAAGCTTTCTTT.

V usage is TRBV19 and J usage is TRBJ2-7; TRBD1 aligns across 10 bases. The CDR3 length is 14 residues. CDR1 and CDR2 from the germline V gene are LNHDA and SQIVND (reference sequence). Trimming at V came to 7 bases and at J to 2 bases, leaving 5 bases not matched to a gene. CDR3 nucleotide sequence: TGTGCCAGTACTCCGGGACAGGGGACCTACGAGCAGTACTTC. This translates into CASTPGQGTYEQYF.

This rearrangement joins TRBV29-1 to TRBJ2-2, with TRBD2 as a possible D gene (6 bases). The CDR3 runs 14 residues. The germline V and J ends were trimmed by 5 bases and 1 base, with 11 bases remaining between them. Germline loops: CDR1 SQVTM, CDR2 ANQGSEA. The CDR3 DNA reads TGCAGCGTTCGGGACTCTCGGAACACCGGGGAGCTGTTTTTT. This translates into CSVRDSRNTGELFF.

The genes are TRBV30 and TRBJ2-3; 10 bases match TRBD1. V lost 4 bases, J lost 6 bases, and 7 bases stayed unmatched. This CDR3 spans 14 amino acids. In germline, CDR1 is GTSNPN, CDR2 SVGIG (reference sequence). CDR3: CAWTLGQGGDTQYF. The CDR3 nucleotides read TGTGCCTGGACTCTAGGACAGGGGGGGGATACGCAGTATTTT.

The chain is built from TRBV4-1 and TRBJ2-5, with 12 bases fitting TRBD2. After removal of 3 bases from V and 4 bases from J, the junction contained 3 bases not matched to a gene. The CDR3 extends over 15 amino acids. Germline CDR1 MGHRA, CDR2 YSYEKL. The chain's CDR3 is CASSQLAGGGETQYF. Here the CDR3 DNA reads TGCGCCAGCAGCCAGCTAGCGGGGGGGGGAGAGACCCAGTACTTC.

The chain combines TRBV4-1 with TRBJ2-1; weak D call: TRBD2 (6 bases). Germline V gives CDR1 MGHRA, CDR2 YSYEKL. This CDR3 has 15 amino acids. Trimming pared 1 base from V and 6 bases from J, leaving 13 bases between. The CDR3 sequence: CASSQVAVPINEQFF. CDR3 DNA sequence: TGCGCCAGCAGCCAAGTAGCGGTTCCAATCAATGAGCAGTTCTTC.

The chain uses TRBV5-1 and TRBJ2-7; 8 bases align to TRBD1. Trimming cost V 5 bases and J 0 bases; bases outside gene matches: 4. The germline V gene encodes CDR1 SGHRS and CDR2 YFSETQ. The CDR3 contains 14 residues. In nucleotides, the CDR3 is TGCGCCAGCAGGACGGGACAGGACTCCTACGAGCAGTACTTC. It specifies CASRTGQDSYEQYF.

V and J are TRBV7-3 and TRBJ1-1; D is possibly TRBD1 (5 bases). Germline assignment: CDR1 SGHTA and CDR2 FQGTGA. Trimming took off 5 bases at V and 9 bases at J, with 13 bases between the two ends. The CDR3 totals 12 residues. The CDR3 nucleotides read TGTGCCAGCAGCCCGGGGGTCGGTAAAGCTTTCTTT. Its translation is CASSPGVGKAFF.

The chain joins TRBV5-6 to TRBJ1-5; maybe TRBD1 (6 bases). In germline, CDR1 is SGHDT, CDR2 YYEEEE. The V and J ends lost 2 bases and 7 bases respectively, with 16 bases between them. The CDR3 is 15 residues long. In DNA form, the CDR3 reads TGTGCCAGCAGCTTTGGGGACATCACGAACCAGCCCCAGCATTTT. Protein product: CASSFGDITNQPQHF.

This chain uses TRBV7-2 with TRBJ1-2; 8 positions match TRBD1. CDR3 length equals 14 residues. The germline V gene encodes CDR1 SGHTA and CDR2 FQGNSA. After removal of 5 bases from V and 4 bases from J, the junction contained 6 bases not matched to a gene. The CDR3 loop reads CASSGRDRIYGYTF. CDR3 nucleotides: TGTGCCAGCAGCGGCCGGGACAGGATCTATGGCTACACCTTC.

The chain recombines TRBV4-3 with TRBJ2-5, with D unresolved. CDR3 size: 14 residues. Trimming pared 0 bases from V and 5 bases from J, leaving 10 bases between. Per the germline V gene, CDR1 is LGHNA and CDR2 is YSLEER. The CDR3 sequence is CASSQEGSMETQYF. The DNA of the CDR3 is TGCGCCAGCAGCCAAGAAGGTAGCATGGAGACCCAGTACTTC.

V gene TRBV6-5 combines with J gene TRBJ2-1, with D possibly being TRBD1 (5 bases). Trimming left V 0 bases short and J 4 bases short, with 13 bases between. The CDR3 is made up of 16 amino acids. Looked up from germline, CDR1 is MNHEY and CDR2 is SVGAGI. The CDR3 region has the DNA TGTGCCAGCAGTTACTCCCCGAGACAGCTGTACAATGAGCAGTTCTTC. Translated, it gives CASSYSPRQLYNEQFF.

The chain combines TRBV5-1 with TRBJ2-5; D may be TRBD1 (6 bases). Trimming shortened V by 0 bases and J by 4 bases, and 16 bases separated the two germline ends. Germline CDR1 and CDR2: SGHRS and YFSETQ. The CDR3 spans 16 residues. As DNA, the CDR3 is TGCGCCAGCAGCTTGGCCAAACAGGGCTACGGAGAGACCCAGTACTTC. It encodes CASSLAKQGYGETQYF. The full variable domain, completed using reference TRBV5-1 and TRBJ2-5, is KAGVTQTPRYLIKTRGQQVTLSCSPISGHRSVSWYQQTPGQGLQFLFEYFSETQRNKGNFPGRFSGRQFSNSRSEMNVSTLELGDSALYLCASSLAKQGYGETQYFGPGTRLLVL.

The chain employs TRBV30 and TRBJ2-3; D is possibly TRBD2 (5 bases). Germline CDR1 and CDR2: GTSNPN and SVGIG (reference sequence). The CDR3 is made up of 15 amino acids. Trimming left V 0 bases short and J 3 bases short, with 13 bases between. DNA of the CDR3: TGTGCCTGGAGTGTTGGAGGCTCCTTGACAGATACGCAGTATTTT. Protein product: CAWSVGGSLTDTQYF.